These 23 T cell receptor beta chains share one sample of origin, sequenced in a study of blood T cell repertoires in COVID-19. Using immunoSEQ multiplex PCR, the repertoire was profiled, and TCRdb retains in-frame clones only, with some absent. Of under 300,000 clones in the sample, 65% to 85% are singletons; the top ten hold 5% to 6%. The specimen was peripheral blood. The receptors come from an elderly man with acute or convalescent COVID-19.

The gene calls are TRBV4-1 and TRBJ1-3; TRBD1 might be the D (5 bases). Trimming stripped 1 base from V and 0 bases from J, with 13 bases between. Germline CDR1 is MGHRA and CDR2 is YSYEKL. This CDR3 has 17 residues. CDR3 sequence: CASSQAGYQSSGNTIYF. The CDR3 nucleotides read TGCGCCAGCAGCCAAGCAGGGTACCAGAGCTCTGGAAACACCATATATTTT.

The CDR3 loop reads CASSDSNGHKQFF. The CDR3 DNA sequence: TGTGCCAGCAGTGACTCGAATGGGCACAAGCAGTTCTTC. V and J are TRBV6-4 and TRBJ2-1, with D unclear. V lost 0 bases to trimming and J lost 11 bases, with 11 bases between them. Germline V gene data show CDR1 as MRHNA and CDR2 as SNTAGT. The CDR3 contains 13 residues.

CDR3 in amino acids: CASSGRRLPGLSIDTQYF. The CDR3 coding sequence is TGTGCCAGCAGTGGTAGACGATTACCGGGACTAAGTATAGATACGCAGTATTTT. The chain joins TRBV6-1 to TRBJ2-3; TRBD2 matches at 7 bases. The CDR3 extends over 18 amino acids. Germline V lookup: CDR1 MNHNS, CDR2 SASEGT. Trimming cost V 4 bases and J 5 bases; bases outside gene matches: 18.

This clone appeared once. J is TRBJ2-1 and V is TRBV24-1; 8 positions agree with TRBD2. The germline CDR1 and CDR2 sequences are KGHDR and SFDVKD. CDR3 length: 16 residues. The J segment lost 8 bases and the V segment lost 4 bases, leaving 12 bases of the junction unmatched. CDR3 sequence reads: CATSEGGTRGLYEQFF. CDR3 in DNA: TGTGCCACCAGTGAGGGGGGGACTAGAGGTCTCTATGAGCAGTTCTTC.

The chain has TRBV14 and TRBJ1-2; 7 nucleotides line up with TRBD1. The CDR3 is 13 residues long. Germline CDR1 SGHDN, CDR2 FVKESK. V lost 4 bases to trimming and J lost 6 bases; unmatched junction nucleotides: 5. The CDR3 DNA reads as TGTGCCAGCAGCCTACAGGGGTCTGATGGCTACACCTTC. Amino acid sequence: CASSLQGSDGYTF.

The V and J genes are TRBV25-1 and TRBJ2-2, with D tentatively TRBD1 (5 bases). Trimming removed 3 bases at V and 0 bases at J, with 8 bases between. The CDR3 totals 15 residues. Per the germline V gene, CDR1 is MGHDK and CDR2 is SYGVNS. This CDR3 is CASSDGHANTGELFF. DNA of the CDR3: TGTGCCAGCAGTGACGGACACGCGAACACCGGGGAGCTGTTTTTT.

The chain links TRBV21-1 to TRBJ2-7; TRBD2, the D gene given by the table, was not confirmed from the DNA. TRBV21-1 is designated a pseudogene. CDR3 length equals 22 residues. The CDR3 nucleotides read TGTGCCAGCAGCAAATTAAAAATCCGGGCTAGCGGGACGACGATCGTGGGCTACGAGCAGTACTTC. This gives the protein CASSKLKIRASGTTIVGYEQYF.

The genes are TRBV15 and TRBJ2-5; perhaps TRBD1 as D (6 bases). V was trimmed by 0 bases and J by 1 base, leaving 9 bases between them. CDR1 is LNHNV, CDR2 YYDKDF, per germline (reference sequence). This CDR3 has 15 amino acids. CDR3: CATSRDRGTQETQYF. The CDR3, as DNA: TGTGCCACCAGCAGAGACAGGGGAACCCAAGAGACCCAGTACTTC.

The genes are TRBV18 and TRBJ2-2, with 10 positions matching TRBD1. Germline V CDR1 and CDR2: KGHSH, LQKENI. CDR3 size: 14 residues. With 6 bases clipped from V and 6 bases from J, the junction kept 4 bases outside the gene matches. CDR3 region: CASSPGTGAGELFF. DNA for the CDR3: TGTGCCAGCTCCCCTGGGACAGGGGCCGGGGAGCTGTTTTTT.

The chain is built from TRBV4-1 and TRBJ2-7, with D tentatively TRBD2 (5 bases). V lost 4 bases to trimming and J lost 3 bases, with 13 bases between them. The CDR3 extends over 14 amino acids. CDR1 is MGHRA, CDR2 YSYEKL, per germline. The CDR3 reads CASSPGPGFYEQYF. Here the CDR3 DNA reads TGCGCCAGCAGCCCCGGCCCGGGGTTCTACGAGCAGTACTTC.

This chain links TRBV5-4 with TRBJ2-7, with TRBD1 matching 8 bases. This CDR3 has 15 amino acids. The germline CDR1 and CDR2 sequences are SGHNT and YYREEE (reference sequence). V shed 3 bases, J shed 3 bases, and the junction held 8 bases outside the gene matches. The CDR3 DNA reads as TGTGCCAGCAGCTCAAAGACAGGGGAGGACTACGAGCAGTACTTC. Translated, it gives CASSSKTGEDYEQYF.

The sample holds a few counts of this clone. The chain combines TRBV4-2 with TRBJ1-4; 11 bases are shared with TRBD1. The length of the CDR3 is 15 residues. The germline CDR1 and CDR2 sequences are LGHNA and YNFKEQ. After removal of 3 bases from V and 7 bases from J, the junction contained 4 bases not matched to a gene. The CDR3 DNA follows: TGTGCCAGCAGCCAGGGACAGGGGGGAACTGAAAAACTGTTTTTT. This sequence encodes CASSQGQGGTEKLFF.

This clone has only one observation. The rearrangement joins TRBV5-3 to TRBJ1-1; D is ambiguous. TRBV5-3 is an open reading frame whose function is uncertain. The ends were cut back, 4 bases at V and 1 base at J, with 8 bases in the middle. The CDR3 consists of 13 residues. Written as DNA, the CDR3 is TGTGCCAGAAGCCGTACAGAGAACACTGAAGCTTTCTTT. Residues: CARSRTENTEAFF.

The genes are TRBV4-1 and TRBJ2-1; the D gene is possibly TRBD1 (6 bases). Trimming pared 1 base from V and 4 bases from J, leaving 17 bases between. From germline, CDR1 is MGHRA and CDR2 YSYEKL. The length of the CDR3 is 17 residues. CDR3 loop: CASSQASGVIAYNEQFF. In DNA form, the CDR3 reads TGCGCCAGCAGCCAAGCTTCAGGGGTTATCGCTTACAATGAGCAGTTCTTC.

The table lists this clone with a count of one. V is TRBV10-1 and J is TRBJ2-3, with D possibly matching TRBD1 (6 bases). The V and J ends lost 10 bases and 2 bases respectively, with 13 bases between them. From germline, CDR1 is WNHNN and CDR2 SYGVQD (reference sequence). The CDR3 spans 13 residues. The CDR3 nucleotides read TGCGCCACTGGGACACCAGACACAGATACGCAGTATTTT. Translated, it gives CATGTPDTDTQYF.

This chain connects TRBV18 to TRBJ2-6; D unclear. The CDR3 length is 17 residues. Trimming left V 2 bases short and J 0 bases short, with 11 bases between. Germline CDR1 reads KGHSH; CDR2 reads LQKENI. The CDR3 reads CASSPSLQTSGANVLTF. The CDR3 DNA reads as TGTGCCAGCTCACCAAGTCTACAGACCTCTGGGGCCAACGTCCTGACTTTC.

This clone has only one observation. The J gene is TRBJ2-5, the V gene TRBV5-6; TRBD2 aligns across 7 bases. This CDR3 is built from 12 residues. V was clipped by 10 bases and J by 0 bases; unmatched bases: 3. Germline values: CDR1 SGHDT, CDR2 YYEEEE. CDR3 nucleotide sequence: TGTGCCTGGGGGAGGGACCAAGAGACCCAGTACTTC. It is translated as CAWGRDQETQYF.

CDR3 coding DNA: TGTGCCAGCAGCTTAGCGGGGATGGGACAGGGGTTCTTC. Translation gives CASSLAGMGQGFF. The chain joins TRBV7-2 to TRBJ2-1, with 9 bases that match TRBD1. V shed 0 bases and J 15 bases; nucleotides not matched to a gene: 6. This CDR3 region has 13 residues. Germline CDR1 is SGHTA and CDR2 is FQGNSA.

V usage is TRBV5-1 and J usage is TRBJ2-5; TRBD1 aligns across 7 bases. The CDR3 covers 14 residues. The J segment lost 2 bases and the V segment lost 3 bases, leaving 4 bases of the junction unmatched. Germline values: CDR1 SGHRS, CDR2 YFSETQ. The CDR3 sequence: CASSWGTAQETQYF. CDR3 nucleotide sequence: TGCGCCAGCAGCTGGGGGACAGCACAAGAGACCCAGTACTTC.

This chain joins TRBV6-1 and TRBJ2-5, with TRBD2 as a possible D gene (6 bases). The germline V and J ends were trimmed by 2 bases and 0 bases, with 10 bases remaining between them. CDR1 and CDR2 (germline): MNHNS, SASEGT. The CDR3 totals 15 residues. The CDR3 reads CASSESLANQETQYF. CDR3 nucleotides: TGTGCCAGCAGTGAAAGCCTAGCGAACCAAGAGACCCAGTACTTC.

This chain joins TRBV14 and TRBJ2-7, with TRBD2 matching 7 bases. Germline V gene lookup returns CDR1 SGHDN and CDR2 FVKESK. This CDR3 contains 12 residues. V dropped 4 bases and J dropped 11; count of bases not matched to a gene: 8. The CDR3 loop reads CASSPTGLVKYF. DNA for the CDR3: TGTGCCAGCAGCCCAACCGGACTAGTAAAGTACTTC.

J is TRBJ2-3 and V is TRBV5-4; 13 nucleotides line up with TRBD2. Looked up from germline, CDR1 is SGHNT and CDR2 is YYREEE (reference sequence). The CDR3 runs to 15 residues. The ends lost 5 bases at V and 5 bases at J; junction bases unmatched: 5. The CDR3 reads CASSWTSGREDTQYF. CDR3 nucleotides: TGTGCCAGCAGTTGGACTAGCGGGAGAGAAGATACGCAGTATTTT.

The chain joins TRBV7-8 to TRBJ1-2; TRBD1 aligns across 7 bases. The V gene end was trimmed by 5 bases and the J gene end by 3 bases; junction bases not matched to a gene: 12. Germline V gene data show CDR1 as SGHVS and CDR2 as FQNEAQ. This CDR3 has 16 amino acids. The CDR3 spells CASSMLTGPTDYGYTF. In DNA, the CDR3 is TGTGCCAGCAGCATGCTGACAGGGCCGACGGACTATGGCTACACCTTC. The full variable domain, rest sourced from reference TRBV7-8 and TRBJ1-2, is GAGVSQSPRYKVAKRGQDVALRCDPISGHVSLFWYQQALGQGPEFLTYFQNEAQLDKSGLPSDRFFAERPEGSVSTLKIQRTQQEDSAVYLCASSMLTGPTDYGYTFGSGTRLTVV.